These 3 T cell receptor beta chains were sequenced from one sample in a study of T cells after yellow fever vaccination. TCRdb analysed the 5' RACE reads with MiXCR anew, one entry per CDR3 protein. The profile shows about 30,000 distinct CDR3 sequences, roughly 6.1% of them singletons. Sequencing was performed on PBMCs, either bulk or a sorted T-cell subset (CD4+, CD8+, memory, or dextramer-sorted; not recorded which), taken on the day of the yellow fever booster vaccination. Source of these receptors: a man aged 30 to 39 who received the YFV17D yellow fever vaccine.

This clonotype was picked up many times. The chain couples TRBV6-1 to TRBJ2-1, with 12 positions matching TRBD2. The CDR3 has 16 amino acids. From germline, CDR1 is MNHNS and CDR2 SASEGT. V trimming: 6 bases; J trimming: 4 bases; junction bases outside the gene matches: 7. The CDR3: CASSLRTSGTYNEQFF. The CDR3 nucleotides read TGTGCCAGCAGCCTAAGGACTAGCGGGACGTACAATGAGCAGTTCTTC.

This clonotype was picked up a small number of times. The gene calls are TRBV5-1 and TRBJ2-3; TRBD2 matches at 12 bases. The length of the CDR3 is 19 residues. Germline V CDR1 and CDR2: SGHRS, YFSETQ. V dropped 0 bases and J dropped 2; count of bases not matched to a gene: 10. The CDR3 nucleotides are TGCGCCAGCAGCTTGGGGGCGCGGGGACTAGCGGGCCTCACAGATACGCAGTATTTT. Amino acid sequence: CASSLGARGLAGLTDTQYF.

This clonotype appeared a few times. The chain uses TRBV7-2 and TRBJ2-7; tentative D call: TRBD2 (6 bases). Trimming took off 3 bases at V and 3 bases at J, with 15 bases between the two ends. The CDR3 consists of 15 residues. Germline V gives CDR1 SGHTA, CDR2 FQGNSA. CDR3: CASSLKEGQSYEQYF. As DNA, the CDR3 is TGTGCCAGCAGCTTGAAGGAGGGTCAAAGCTACGAGCAGTACTTC.